This TCR beta chain originates from a study of cytotoxic CD8 clonotypes in ibrutinib-treated CLL. Study in general: Mean per-sample yields comprised about 270,000 productive templates and 94,082 productive rearrangements.

Frozen-stored PBMCs produced approximately 2 micrograms of genomic DNA for TCR beta libraries. On this clone: Its antigen is as yet unknown.

Some clones are missing from TCRdb's copy, which holds only in-frame ones; the method was immunoSEQ multiplex PCR. The table records 65,000 to 95,000 clones, just over 85% of them present only once. This CDR3 comprises 15 residues. Per the germline V gene, CDR1 is MNHEY and CDR2 is SVGAGI. V shed 6 bases and J 6 bases; nucleotides not matched to a gene: 9. Overall study findings and caveats: Baseline levels of clonality went above those of age-matched healthy donors and moved with circulating CD8+ T-cell counts.

The V call is TRBV6-5, the J call TRBJ1-4; 8 nucleotides match TRBD1. This specimen consisted of PBMCs, obtained before ibrutinib treatment. The sequence came from a human donor with chronic lymphocytic leukemia. As DNA, the CDR3 is TGTGCCAGCAGGGACCAGGGGGCGCGTGATGAAAAACTGTTTTTT. Protein product: CASRDQGARDEKLFF.